This T cell receptor beta chain was recovered during a study of cytomegalovirus exposure and HLA in healthy donors. Study-level information: The study's early data release held roughly 91 million unique TCRs from HLA-typed donors.

The PCR used 60 Vbeta and 13 Jbeta primers. Only in-frame clones appear in the TCRdb table, and some are missing; sequencing was by immunoSEQ multiplex PCR. Here the sample spans 100,000 or so clones, approximately 65% being singletons. As for this clone: Its antigen remains unknown.

Broader study findings: An analysis was carried out later, and it reportedly showed fewer N-insertions in an Asian-associated ancestry cluster than the approximately 700-donor mean.

The CDR3 has 13 residues. Per germline, CDR1 MNHNY and CDR2 SVGAGI (reference sequence). V shed 4 bases and J shed 4 bases, with 10 bases lying between them. This sequence joins TRBV6-6 and TRBJ1-2; possible D gene TRBD1, 5 bases. Sample: PBMCs. This sequence was found in a woman in her 30s in good health and CMV-seropositive. CDR3 sequence: CASSSGTLYGYTF. CDR3 bases: TGTGCCAGCAGTTCCGGGACTCTCTATGGCTACACCTTC.